Sequencing of this TCR beta chain was carried out in a study of cytomegalovirus exposure and HLA in healthy donors (dated by TCRdb to between 2016 and 2019). Regarding the study in general: A later analysis indicated that the roughly 120 validation repertoires were generated on the platform also employed for the 650 to 850 repertoires of the first cohort. To predict cytomegalovirus infection status, the study combined high-throughput TCR immunosequencing, statistical association of individual TCRs with disease status, and machine learning. Along with the roughly 610-subject first cohort, a separate validation cohort of more than 90 different subjects was used. The aim of the study was to test whether cataloging public T cell receptors could identify signatures of past pathogen exposure. Findings and caveats that apply to the study as a whole: The classifier was reported to diagnose cytomegalovirus status with high specificity and sensitivity in both the original and validation cohorts. The study gave a list of around 170 TCR beta chains associated with cytomegalovirus. Across donors, most TCR sequences were observed very rarely, whereas some public TCRs were present in many individuals. Subsequent analysis determined that TCRs grouped into clusters in the first cohort also showed a tendency toward co-occurrence across the 120 validation repertoires, and 85% to 95% of cluster scores exceeded 0. A few of the identified cytomegalovirus-associated TCR beta chains were confirmed in vitro to be specific for cytomegalovirus antigens. A later analysis had no HLA typing for the validation cohort, so co-occurrence there was scored across all 130 or so repertoires. The authors suggested that the approach could potentially be generalized to other disease states and immunological phenotypes.

Via the germline V gene, CDR1 is ENHRY and CDR2 SYGVKD. Ends trimmed: V by 0 bases, J by 6 bases; bases unmatched to a gene: 3. The CDR3, cysteine through phenylalanine, is 14 amino acids long. Here the CDR3 DNA is all that survives: 42 bases in frame from base 1. As regards this clone: What this receptor recognizes is not known. Base qualities are not provided; no much larger clone lies one nucleotide away.

Library method: the immunoSEQ multiplex PCR assay. From the authors' description of their analysis: A statistical classification framework was built for diagnosing cytomegalovirus status from the catalog of TCR beta chain sequences. What TCRdb holds here is the immuneACCESS table cut down to in-frame rearrangements. Part of the clones is not present; checked against another copy, under half of the missing clones reflect an unresolved V gene, and the others are unexplained. Clone size and V and J calls were adopted from that table, with D and trimming inferred from the DNA. The sample contains 90,000 to 110,000 clones, roughly nine tenths of them found a single time. The ten top clones hold over 3% of the sample. Separate from the approximately 670-subject first cohort, the validation cohort of 120 subjects was the group to which the donors belonged.

The chain couples TRBV10-3 to TRBJ2-7; 9 junctional bases match TRBD1. The sequence derives from a woman aged 18-30 years in good health and CMV-seropositive. The sequenced sample was PBMCs. CDR3 sequence: CAISESRTGAEQYF. The DNA is as follows: TGTGCCATCAGTGAGTCCCGGACAGGGGCCGAGCAGTACTTC.